This T cell receptor (beta chain) comes out of a study of cytomegalovirus exposure and HLA in healthy donors. Study details: Of a few hundred genotyped donors, 81% grouped in the Caucasian-associated ancestry cluster. Broader study findings: For presence/absence analyses, sequencing depth was assumed to be roughly uniform across donors. The CMV antigen specificity of three CMV-associated chains was confirmed through in vitro analysis.

Primers: 60 Vbeta forward and 13 Jbeta reverse. Original handling: Roughly 80 million unique TCR beta chains, some 11 million shared, were counted in a later analysis. Sequenced by immunoSEQ multiplex PCR; TCRdb stores in-frame clones only, minus some. That table furnishes V, J and clone size, whereas the DNA furnished D and trimming. The sample holds over 90,000 clones, about 77% seen once. As concerns this clone: Its target is unknown.

The source of this sequence is a young woman in good health and CMV-seropositive. The sequenced material came from PBMCs.

This chain's CDR3 is CASSSAGQGSYEQYF. CDR3 in DNA: TGTGCCAGCTCATCAGCCGGACAGGGAAGCTACGAGCAGTACTTC. This chain links TRBV18 with TRBJ2-7; TRBD1 matches at 8 bases. The CDR3 contains 15 residues. Germline V gene data show CDR1 as KGHSH and CDR2 as LQKENI. With V trimmed by 5 bases and J by 3 bases, 9 bases remained unmatched.